This T cell receptor (beta chain) was sequenced during a study of blood T cell repertoires in COVID-19. Study-level background: Researchers got acute and convalescent COVID-19 samples from the United States, Italy and Spain. Sample material is recorded as cDNA or gDNA derived from T cells, B-cell-depleted T cells, or PBMCs.

Trimming pared 1 base from V and 2 bases from J, leaving 9 bases between. Germline V gene sequence: CDR1 SGHDN, CDR2 FVKESK. The CDR3 totals 14 residues. Patients at the Seattle site were enrolled during active infection and followed longitudinally. Original analysis: Estimation of nucleated cell counts relied on the amplification of reference gene primers. TCRdb's table, derived via immunoSEQ multiplex PCR, lists solely in-frame clones and lacks some. V and J calls and clone size follow that table, whereas D and trimming were derived from the DNA. The sample shows about 76,000 clones, about 82% of them seen only once.

The specimen was peripheral blood. The source of this sequence is a man aged 45-60 years with COVID-19, enrolled during active disease. The chain has TRBV14 and TRBJ2-7; D is perhaps TRBD1 (5 bases). The CDR3 DNA reads TGTGCCAGCAGCCAAGGCCAGGGCCCCTACGAGCAGTACTTC. The encoded protein is CASSQGQGPYEQYF.